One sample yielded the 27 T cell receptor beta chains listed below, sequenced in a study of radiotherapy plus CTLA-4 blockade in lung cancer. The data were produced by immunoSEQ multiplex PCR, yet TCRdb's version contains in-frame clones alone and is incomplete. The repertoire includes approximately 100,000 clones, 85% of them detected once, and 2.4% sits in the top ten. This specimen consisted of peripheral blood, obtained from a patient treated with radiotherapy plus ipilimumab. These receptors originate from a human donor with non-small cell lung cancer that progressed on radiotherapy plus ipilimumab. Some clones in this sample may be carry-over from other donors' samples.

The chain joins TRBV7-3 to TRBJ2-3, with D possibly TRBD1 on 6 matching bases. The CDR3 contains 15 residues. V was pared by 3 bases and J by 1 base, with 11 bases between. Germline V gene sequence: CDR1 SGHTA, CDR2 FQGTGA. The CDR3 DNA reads TGTGCCAGCAGCTTCCTGGGGGCTGGCACAGATACGCAGTATTTT. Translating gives CASSFLGAGTDTQYF.

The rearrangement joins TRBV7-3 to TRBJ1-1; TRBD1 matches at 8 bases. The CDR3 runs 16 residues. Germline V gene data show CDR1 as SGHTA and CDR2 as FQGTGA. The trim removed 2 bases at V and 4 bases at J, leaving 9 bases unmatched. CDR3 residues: CASSLVKTGESTEAFF. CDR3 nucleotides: TGTGCCAGCAGCTTAGTAAAGACAGGGGAAAGCACTGAAGCTTTCTTT.

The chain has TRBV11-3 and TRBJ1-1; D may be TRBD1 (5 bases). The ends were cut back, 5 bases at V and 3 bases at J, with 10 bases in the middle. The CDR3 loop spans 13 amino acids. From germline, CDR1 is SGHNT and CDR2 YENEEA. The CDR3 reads CASSLREYTEAFF. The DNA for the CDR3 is TGTGCCAGCAGCCTCAGGGAGTACACTGAAGCTTTCTTT.

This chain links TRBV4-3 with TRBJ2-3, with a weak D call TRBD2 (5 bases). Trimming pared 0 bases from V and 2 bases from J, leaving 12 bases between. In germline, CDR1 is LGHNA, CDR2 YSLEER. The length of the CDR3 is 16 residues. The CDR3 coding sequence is TGCGCCAGCAGCCAAGATCCACGAGGGCTCACAGATACGCAGTATTTT. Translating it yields CASSQDPRGLTDTQYF.

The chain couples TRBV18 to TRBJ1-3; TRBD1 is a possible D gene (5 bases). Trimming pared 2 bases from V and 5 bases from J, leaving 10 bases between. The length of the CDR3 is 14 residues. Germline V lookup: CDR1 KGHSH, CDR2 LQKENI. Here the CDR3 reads CASSPAGARNTIYF. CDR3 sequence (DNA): TGTGCCAGCTCACCAGCTGGGGCCCGAAACACCATATATTTT. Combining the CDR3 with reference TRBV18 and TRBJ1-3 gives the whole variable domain NAGVMQNPRHLVRRRGQEARLRCSPMKGHSHVYWYRQLPEEGLKFMVYLQKENIIDESGMPKERFSAEFPKEGPSILRIQQVVRGDSAAYFCASSPAGARNTIYFGEGSWLTVV.

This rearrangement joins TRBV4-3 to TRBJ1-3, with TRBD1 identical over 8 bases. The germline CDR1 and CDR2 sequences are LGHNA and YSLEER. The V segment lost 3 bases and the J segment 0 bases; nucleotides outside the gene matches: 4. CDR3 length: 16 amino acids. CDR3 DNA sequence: TGCGCCAGCAGCCAGGGACAGGCCGACTCTGGAAACACCATATATTTT. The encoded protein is CASSQGQADSGNTIYF.

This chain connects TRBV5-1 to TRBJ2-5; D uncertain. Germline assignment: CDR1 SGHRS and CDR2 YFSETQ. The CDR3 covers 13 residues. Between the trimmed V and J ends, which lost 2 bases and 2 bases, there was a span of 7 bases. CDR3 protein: CASSFFEQETQYF. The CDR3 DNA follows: TGCGCCAGCAGCTTCTTTGAACAAGAGACCCAGTACTTC.

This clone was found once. This CDR3 is CASKSDTDTQYF. CDR3 nucleotide sequence: TGTGCCAGCAAGTCAGACACAGATACGCAGTATTTT. The rearrangement joins TRBV28 to TRBJ2-3, with D hard to call. The V and J ends lost 7 bases and 2 bases respectively, with 7 bases between them. The CDR3 is made up of 12 amino acids. Germline V lookup: CDR1 MDHEN, CDR2 SYDVKM.

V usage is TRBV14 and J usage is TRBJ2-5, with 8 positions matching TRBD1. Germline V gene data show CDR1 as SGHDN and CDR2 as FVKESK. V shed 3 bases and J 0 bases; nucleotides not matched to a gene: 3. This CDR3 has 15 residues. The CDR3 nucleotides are TGTGCCAGCAGCCAGGACAGGGCGTACCAAGAGACCCAGTACTTC. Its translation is CASSQDRAYQETQYF.

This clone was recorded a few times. The DNA of the CDR3 is TGTGCCAGCACGTCAGGGTCGGATTACACTGAAGCTTTCTTT. It translates to CASTSGSDYTEAFF. The chain joins TRBV6-5 to TRBJ1-1, with D maybe TRBD1 (5 bases). Germline V lookup: CDR1 MNHEY, CDR2 SVGAGI. This CDR3 has 14 amino acids. Deletions cut 7 bases from V and 3 bases from J, with 15 bases between.

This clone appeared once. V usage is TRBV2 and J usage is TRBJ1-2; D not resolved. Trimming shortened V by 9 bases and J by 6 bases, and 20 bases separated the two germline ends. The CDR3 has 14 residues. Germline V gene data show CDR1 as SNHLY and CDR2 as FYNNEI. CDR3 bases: TGTGCCAGTTTCGCGCTCCGGAACGGCCATGGCTACACCTTC. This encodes CASFALRNGHGYTF.

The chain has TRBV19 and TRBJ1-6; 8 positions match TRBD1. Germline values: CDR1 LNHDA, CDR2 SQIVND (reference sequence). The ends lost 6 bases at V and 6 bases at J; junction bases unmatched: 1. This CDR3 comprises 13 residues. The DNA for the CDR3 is TGTGCCAGTAGCGACAGGGGTAATTCACCCCTCCACTTT. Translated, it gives CASSDRGNSPLHF. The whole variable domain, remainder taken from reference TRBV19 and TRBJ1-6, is DGGITQSPKYLFRKEGQNVTLSCEQNLNHDAMYWYRQDPGQGLRLIYYSQIVNDFQKGDIAEGYSVSREKKESFPLTVTSAQKNPTAFYLCASSDRGNSPLHFGNGTRLTVT.

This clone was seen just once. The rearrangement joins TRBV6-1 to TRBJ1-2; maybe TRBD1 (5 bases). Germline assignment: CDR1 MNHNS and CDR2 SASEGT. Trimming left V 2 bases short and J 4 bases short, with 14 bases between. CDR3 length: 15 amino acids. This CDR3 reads CASSEFSGQGYGYTF. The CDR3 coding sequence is TGTGCCAGCAGTGAATTTTCAGGGCAAGGCTATGGCTACACCTTC.

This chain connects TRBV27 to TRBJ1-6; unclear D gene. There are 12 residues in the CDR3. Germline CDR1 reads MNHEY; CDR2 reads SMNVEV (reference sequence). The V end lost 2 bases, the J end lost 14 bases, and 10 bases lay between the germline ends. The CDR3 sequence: CASSLRGQALHF. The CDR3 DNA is TGTGCCAGCAGTTTACGGGGTCAGGCCCTCCACTTT.

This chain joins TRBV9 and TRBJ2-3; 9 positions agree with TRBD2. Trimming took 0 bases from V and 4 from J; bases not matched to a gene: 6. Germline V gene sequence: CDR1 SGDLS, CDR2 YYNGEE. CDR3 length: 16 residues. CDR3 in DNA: TGTGCCAGCAGCGTAGCTGAATTAGCGGGGGCAGATACGCAGTATTTT. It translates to CASSVAELAGADTQYF.

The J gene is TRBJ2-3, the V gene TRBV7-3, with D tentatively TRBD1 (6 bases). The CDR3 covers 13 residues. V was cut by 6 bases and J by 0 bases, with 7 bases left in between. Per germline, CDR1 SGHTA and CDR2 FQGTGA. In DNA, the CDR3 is TGTGCCAGCAGTCAGGGGAGCACAGATACGCAGTATTTT. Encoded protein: CASSQGSTDTQYF.

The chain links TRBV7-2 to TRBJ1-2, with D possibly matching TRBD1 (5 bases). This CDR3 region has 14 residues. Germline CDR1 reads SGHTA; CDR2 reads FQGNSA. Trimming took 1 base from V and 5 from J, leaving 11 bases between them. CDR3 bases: TGTGCCAGCAGCTTAGGTGGGGGGGTGTATGGCTACACCTTC. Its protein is CASSLGGGVYGYTF.

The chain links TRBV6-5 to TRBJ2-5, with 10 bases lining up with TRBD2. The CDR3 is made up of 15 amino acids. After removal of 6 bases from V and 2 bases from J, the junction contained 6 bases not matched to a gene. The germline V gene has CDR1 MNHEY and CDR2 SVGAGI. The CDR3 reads CASSLTSGPQETQYF. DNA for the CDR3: TGTGCCAGCAGCTTGACTAGCGGGCCTCAAGAGACCCAGTACTTC.

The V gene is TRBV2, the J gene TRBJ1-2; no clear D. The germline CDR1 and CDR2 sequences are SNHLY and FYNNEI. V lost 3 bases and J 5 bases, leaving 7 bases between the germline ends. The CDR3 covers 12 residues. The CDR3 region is CASSDPPYGYTF. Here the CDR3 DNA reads TGTGCCAGCAGTGACCCCCCTTATGGCTACACCTTC.

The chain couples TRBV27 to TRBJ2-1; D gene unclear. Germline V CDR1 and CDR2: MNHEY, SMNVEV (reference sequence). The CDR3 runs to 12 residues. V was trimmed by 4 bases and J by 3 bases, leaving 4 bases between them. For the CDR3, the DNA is TGTGCCAGCAGTTCGGGCTACAATGAGCAGTTCTTC. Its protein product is CASSSGYNEQFF.

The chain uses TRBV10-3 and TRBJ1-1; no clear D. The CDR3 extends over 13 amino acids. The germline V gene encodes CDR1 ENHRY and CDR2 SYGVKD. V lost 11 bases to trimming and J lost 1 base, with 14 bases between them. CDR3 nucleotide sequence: TGTGCCGCGAAACTTAGCCCGAACACTGAAGCTTTCTTT. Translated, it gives CAAKLSPNTEAFF.

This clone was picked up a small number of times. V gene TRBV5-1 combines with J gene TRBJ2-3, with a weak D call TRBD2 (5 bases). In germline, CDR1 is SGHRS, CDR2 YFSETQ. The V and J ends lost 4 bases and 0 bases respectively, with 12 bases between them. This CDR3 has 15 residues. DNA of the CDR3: TGCGCCAGCAGCGGAGGAGTGGCAAGCACAGATACGCAGTATTTT. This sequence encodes CASSGGVASTDTQYF.

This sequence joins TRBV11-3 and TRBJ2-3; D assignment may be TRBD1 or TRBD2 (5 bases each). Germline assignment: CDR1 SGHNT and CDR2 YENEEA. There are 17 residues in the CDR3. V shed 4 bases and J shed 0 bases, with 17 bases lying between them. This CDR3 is CASSSKGTYGSTDTQYF. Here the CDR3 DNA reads TGTGCCAGCAGCTCGAAGGGGACCTACGGGAGCACAGATACGCAGTATTTT.

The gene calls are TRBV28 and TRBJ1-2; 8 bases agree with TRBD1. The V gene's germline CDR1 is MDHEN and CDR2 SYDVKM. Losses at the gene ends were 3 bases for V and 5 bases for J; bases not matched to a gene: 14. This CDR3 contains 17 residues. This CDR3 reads CASSFSGQVSPFYGYTF. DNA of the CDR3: TGTGCCAGCAGTTTCTCGGGACAGGTCTCCCCTTTTTATGGCTACACCTTC.

The chain's CDR3 is CASSTRTDNEQFF. The CDR3 DNA reads as TGTGCCAGCAGCACCCGGACAGACAATGAGCAGTTCTTC. The chain employs TRBV27 and TRBJ2-1; weak D call: TRBD1 (6 bases). The CDR3 runs to 13 residues. Germline loops: CDR1 MNHEY, CDR2 SMNVEV (reference sequence). The V gene lost 6 bases and the J gene lost 5 bases, with 11 bases spanning the gap.

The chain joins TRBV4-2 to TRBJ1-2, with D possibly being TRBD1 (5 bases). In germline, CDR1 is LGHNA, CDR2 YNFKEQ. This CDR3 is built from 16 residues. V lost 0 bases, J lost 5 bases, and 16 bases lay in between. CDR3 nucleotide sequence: TGTGCCAGCAGCCAAGAGGCAGGGATCATTAGGTATGGCTACACCTTC. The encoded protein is CASSQEAGIIRYGYTF.

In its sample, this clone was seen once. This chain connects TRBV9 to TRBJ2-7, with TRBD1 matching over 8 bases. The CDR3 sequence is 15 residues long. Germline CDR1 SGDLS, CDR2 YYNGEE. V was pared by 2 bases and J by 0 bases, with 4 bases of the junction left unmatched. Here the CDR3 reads CASSVQGASSYEQYF. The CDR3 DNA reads TGTGCCAGCAGCGTCCAGGGGGCGAGCTCCTACGAGCAGTACTTC.